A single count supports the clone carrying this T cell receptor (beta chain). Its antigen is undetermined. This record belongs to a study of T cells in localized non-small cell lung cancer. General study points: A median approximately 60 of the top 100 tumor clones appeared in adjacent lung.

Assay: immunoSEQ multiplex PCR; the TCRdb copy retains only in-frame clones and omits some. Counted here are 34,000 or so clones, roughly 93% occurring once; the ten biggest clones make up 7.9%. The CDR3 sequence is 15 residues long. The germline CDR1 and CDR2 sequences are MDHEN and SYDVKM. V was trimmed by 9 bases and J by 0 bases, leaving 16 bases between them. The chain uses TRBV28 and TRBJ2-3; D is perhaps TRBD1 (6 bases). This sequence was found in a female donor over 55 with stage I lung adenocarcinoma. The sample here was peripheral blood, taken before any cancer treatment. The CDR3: CASSSGGTSTDTQYF. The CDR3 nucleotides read TGTGCCAGTAGCAGTGGGGGCACTAGCACAGATACGCAGTATTTT.